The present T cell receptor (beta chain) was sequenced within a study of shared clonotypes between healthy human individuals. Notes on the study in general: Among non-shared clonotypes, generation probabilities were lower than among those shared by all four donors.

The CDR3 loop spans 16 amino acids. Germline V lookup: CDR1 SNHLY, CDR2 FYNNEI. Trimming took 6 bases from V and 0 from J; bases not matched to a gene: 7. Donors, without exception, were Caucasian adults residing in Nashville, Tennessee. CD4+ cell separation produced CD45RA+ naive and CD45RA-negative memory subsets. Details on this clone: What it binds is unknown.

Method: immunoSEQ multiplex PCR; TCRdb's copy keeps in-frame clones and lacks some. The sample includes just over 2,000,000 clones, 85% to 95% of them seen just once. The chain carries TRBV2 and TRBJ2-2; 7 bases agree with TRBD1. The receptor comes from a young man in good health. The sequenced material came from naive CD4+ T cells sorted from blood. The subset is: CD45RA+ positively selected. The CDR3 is CASRPDRATNTGELFF. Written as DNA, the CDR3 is TGTGCCAGCAGACCCGACAGGGCTACGAACACCGGGGAGCTGTTTTTT.